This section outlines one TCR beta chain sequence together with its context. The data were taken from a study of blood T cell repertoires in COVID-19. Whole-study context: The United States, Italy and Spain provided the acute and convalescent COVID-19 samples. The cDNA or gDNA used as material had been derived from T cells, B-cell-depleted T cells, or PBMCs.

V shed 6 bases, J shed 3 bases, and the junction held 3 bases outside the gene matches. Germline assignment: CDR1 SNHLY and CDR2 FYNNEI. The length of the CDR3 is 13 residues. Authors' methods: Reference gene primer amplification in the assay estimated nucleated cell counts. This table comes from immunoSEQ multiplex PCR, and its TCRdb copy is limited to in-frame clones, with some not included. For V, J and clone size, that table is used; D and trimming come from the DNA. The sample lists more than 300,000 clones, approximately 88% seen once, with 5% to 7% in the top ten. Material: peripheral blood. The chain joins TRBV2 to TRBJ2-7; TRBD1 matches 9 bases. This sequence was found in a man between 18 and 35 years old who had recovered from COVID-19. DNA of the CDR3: TGTGCCAGCAGCGGGGACAGGGTCTACGAGCAGTACTTC. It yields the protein CASSGDRVYEQYF.